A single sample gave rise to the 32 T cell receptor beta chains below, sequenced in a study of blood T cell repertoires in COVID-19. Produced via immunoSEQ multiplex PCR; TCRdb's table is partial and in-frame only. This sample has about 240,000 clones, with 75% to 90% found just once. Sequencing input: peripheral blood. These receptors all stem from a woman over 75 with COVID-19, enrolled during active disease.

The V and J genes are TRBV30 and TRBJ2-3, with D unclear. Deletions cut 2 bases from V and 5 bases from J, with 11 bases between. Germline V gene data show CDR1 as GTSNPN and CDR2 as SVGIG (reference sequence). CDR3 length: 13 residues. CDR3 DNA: TGTGCCTGGAGTCAATATTACAGAGATACGCAGTATTTT. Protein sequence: CAWSQYYRDTQYF.

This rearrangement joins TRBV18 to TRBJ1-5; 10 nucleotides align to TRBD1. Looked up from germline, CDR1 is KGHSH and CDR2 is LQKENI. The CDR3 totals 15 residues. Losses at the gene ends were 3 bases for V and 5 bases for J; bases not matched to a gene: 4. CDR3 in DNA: TGTGCCAGCTCACCGGGACAGGGGCGGTATCAGCCCCAGCATTTT. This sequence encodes CASSPGQGRYQPQHF.

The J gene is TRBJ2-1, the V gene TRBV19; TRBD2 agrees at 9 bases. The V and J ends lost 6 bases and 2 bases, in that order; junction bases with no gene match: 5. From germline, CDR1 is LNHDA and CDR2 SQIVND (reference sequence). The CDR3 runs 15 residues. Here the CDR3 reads CASRASGMTYNEQFF. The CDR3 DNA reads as TGTGCCAGTAGGGCTAGCGGGATGACCTACAATGAGCAGTTCTTC.

CDR3 DNA: TGCGCCAGCAGCTTGGACAGGGGTGGAGGAGAAGCTTTCTTT. It yields the protein CASSLDRGGGEAFF. The chain uses TRBV5-1 and TRBJ1-1; TRBD1 matches 7 bases. CDR1 SGHRS and CDR2 YFSETQ come from the germline V gene. This CDR3 is built from 14 residues. Germline trimming cut 0 bases from V and 8 bases from J; bases unmatched to any gene: 7. The full variable domain, completed using reference TRBV5-1 and TRBJ1-1, is KAGVTQTPRYLIKTRGQQVTLSCSPISGHRSVSWYQQTPGQGLQFLFEYFSETQRNKGNFPGRFSGRQFSNSRSEMNVSTLELGDSALYLCASSLDRGGGEAFFGQGTRLTVV.

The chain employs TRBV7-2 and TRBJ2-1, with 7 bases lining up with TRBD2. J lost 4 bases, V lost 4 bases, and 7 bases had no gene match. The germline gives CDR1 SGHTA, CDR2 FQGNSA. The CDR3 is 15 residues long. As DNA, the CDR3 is TGTGCCAGCAGCTCGACTAGCCAACTATACAATGAGCAGTTCTTC. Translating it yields CASSSTSQLYNEQFF.

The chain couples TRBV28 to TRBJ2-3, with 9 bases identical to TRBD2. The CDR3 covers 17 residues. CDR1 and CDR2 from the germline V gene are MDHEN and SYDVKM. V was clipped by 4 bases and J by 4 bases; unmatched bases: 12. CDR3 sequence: CASSSHISSGNADTQYF. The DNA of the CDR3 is TGTGCCAGCAGTTCCCATATATCTAGCGGGAACGCAGATACGCAGTATTTT.

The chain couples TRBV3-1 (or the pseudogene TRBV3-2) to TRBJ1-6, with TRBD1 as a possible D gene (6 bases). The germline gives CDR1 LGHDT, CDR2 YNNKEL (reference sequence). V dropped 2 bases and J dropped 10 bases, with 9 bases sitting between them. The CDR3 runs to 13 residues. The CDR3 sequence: CASSQSGVSPLHF. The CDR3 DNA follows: TGTGCCAGCAGCCAATCAGGGGTATCACCCCTCCACTTT.

The CDR3 DNA sequence: TGTGCCTGGAGTGCTGTAGGGGATGGCTACACCTTC. Translation gives CAWSAVGDGYTF. This chain connects TRBV30 to TRBJ1-2, with D possibly matching TRBD1 (5 bases). Trimming took off 1 base at V and 6 bases at J, with 9 bases between the two ends. Germline V gene lookup returns CDR1 GTSNPN and CDR2 SVGIG (reference sequence). The CDR3 is 12 amino acids.

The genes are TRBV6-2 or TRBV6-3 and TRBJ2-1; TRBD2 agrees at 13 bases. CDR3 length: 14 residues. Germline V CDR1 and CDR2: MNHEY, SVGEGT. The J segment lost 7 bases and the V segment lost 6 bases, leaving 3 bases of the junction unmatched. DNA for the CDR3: TGTGCCAGCAGCGGACTAGCGGGGGATAATGAGCAGTTCTTC. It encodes CASSGLAGDNEQFF.

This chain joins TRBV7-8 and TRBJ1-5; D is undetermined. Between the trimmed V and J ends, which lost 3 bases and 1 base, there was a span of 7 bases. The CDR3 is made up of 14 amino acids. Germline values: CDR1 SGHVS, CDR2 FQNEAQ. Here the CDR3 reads CASSLERSNQPQHF. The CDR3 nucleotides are TGTGCCAGCAGCTTGGAGCGAAGCAATCAGCCCCAGCATTTT.

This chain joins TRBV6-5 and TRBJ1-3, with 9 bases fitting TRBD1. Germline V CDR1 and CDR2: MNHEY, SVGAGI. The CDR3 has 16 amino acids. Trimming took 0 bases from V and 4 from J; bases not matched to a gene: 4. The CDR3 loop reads CASSYSQQGAGNTIYF. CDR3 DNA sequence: TGTGCCAGCAGTTACTCTCAACAGGGGGCAGGAAACACCATATATTTT.

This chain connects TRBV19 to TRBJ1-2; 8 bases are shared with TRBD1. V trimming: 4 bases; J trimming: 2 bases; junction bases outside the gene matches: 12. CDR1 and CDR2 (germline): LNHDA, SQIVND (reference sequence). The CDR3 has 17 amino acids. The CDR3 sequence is CASSTRQGRNTNYGYTF. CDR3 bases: TGTGCCAGTAGTACAAGACAGGGGAGAAATACCAACTATGGCTACACCTTC.

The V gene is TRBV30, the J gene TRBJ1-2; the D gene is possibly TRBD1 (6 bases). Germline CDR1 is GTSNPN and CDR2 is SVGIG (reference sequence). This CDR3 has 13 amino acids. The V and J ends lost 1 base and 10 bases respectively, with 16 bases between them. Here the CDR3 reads CAWSAGRRGPYTF. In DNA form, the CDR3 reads TGTGCCTGGAGTGCTGGTAGGCGGGGGCCCTACACCTTC.

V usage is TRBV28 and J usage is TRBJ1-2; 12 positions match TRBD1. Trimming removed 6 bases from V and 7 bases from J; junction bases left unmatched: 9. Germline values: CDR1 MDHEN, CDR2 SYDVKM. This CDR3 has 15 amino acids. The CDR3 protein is CASRTIGDRGLGYTF. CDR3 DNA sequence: TGTGCCAGCAGGACTATAGGGGACAGGGGGCTTGGCTACACCTTC.

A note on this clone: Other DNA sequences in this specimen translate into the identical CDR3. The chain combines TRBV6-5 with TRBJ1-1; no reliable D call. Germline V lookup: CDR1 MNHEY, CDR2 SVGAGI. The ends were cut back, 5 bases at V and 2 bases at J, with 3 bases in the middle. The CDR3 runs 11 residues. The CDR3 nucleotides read TGTGCCAGCAGTCGTAACACTGAAGCTTTCTTT. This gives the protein CASSRNTEAFF.

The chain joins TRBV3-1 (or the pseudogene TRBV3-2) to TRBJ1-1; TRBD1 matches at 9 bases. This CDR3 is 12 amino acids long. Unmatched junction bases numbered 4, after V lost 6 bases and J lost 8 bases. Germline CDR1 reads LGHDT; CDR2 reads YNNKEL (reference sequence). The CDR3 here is CASRFTGGEAFF. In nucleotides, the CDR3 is TGTGCCAGCAGGTTCACAGGGGGCGAAGCTTTCTTT.

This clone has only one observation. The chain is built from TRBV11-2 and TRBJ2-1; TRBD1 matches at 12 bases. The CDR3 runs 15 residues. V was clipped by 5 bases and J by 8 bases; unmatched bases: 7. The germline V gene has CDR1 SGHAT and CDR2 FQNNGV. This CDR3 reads CASSTGTGGFYEQFF. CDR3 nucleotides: TGTGCCAGCAGCACCGGGACAGGGGGCTTTTATGAGCAGTTCTTC.

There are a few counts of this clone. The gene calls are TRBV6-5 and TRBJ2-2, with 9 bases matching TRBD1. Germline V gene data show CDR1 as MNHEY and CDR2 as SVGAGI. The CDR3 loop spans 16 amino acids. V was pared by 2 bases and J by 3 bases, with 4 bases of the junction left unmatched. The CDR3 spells CASSYAGQGYTGELFF. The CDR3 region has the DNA TGTGCCAGCAGTTACGCGGGACAGGGATACACCGGGGAGCTGTTTTTT.

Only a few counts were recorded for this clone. DNA of the CDR3: TGTGCCAGCAGCGACAGACTAGCGGGGGGGAAGAAAGAGACCCAGTACTTC. Its protein is CASSDRLAGGKKETQYF. The chain employs TRBV7-9 and TRBJ2-5; 14 positions match TRBD2. This CDR3 contains 17 residues. Germline V gene lookup returns CDR1 SEHNR and CDR2 FQNEAQ (reference sequence). Trimming cost V 5 bases and J 3 bases; bases outside gene matches: 8.

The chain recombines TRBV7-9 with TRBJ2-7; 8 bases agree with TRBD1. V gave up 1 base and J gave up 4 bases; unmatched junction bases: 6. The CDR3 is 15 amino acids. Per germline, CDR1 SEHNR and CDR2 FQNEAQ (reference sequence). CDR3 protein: CASSLVGTGLYEQYF. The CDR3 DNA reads TGTGCCAGCAGCTTAGTTGGGACAGGCCTATACGAGCAGTACTTC. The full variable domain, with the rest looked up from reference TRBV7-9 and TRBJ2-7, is DTGVSQNPRHKITKRGQNVTFRCDPISEHNRLYWYRQTLGQGPEFLTYFQNEAQLEKSRLLSDRFSAERPKGSFSTLEIQRTEQGDSAMYLCASSLVGTGLYEQYFGPGTRLTVT.

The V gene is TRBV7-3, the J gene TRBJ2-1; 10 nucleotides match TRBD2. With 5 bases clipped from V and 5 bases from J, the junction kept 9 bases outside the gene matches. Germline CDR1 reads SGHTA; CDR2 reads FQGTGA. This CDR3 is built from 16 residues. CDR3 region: CASSPRGGTSDNEQFF. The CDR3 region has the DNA TGTGCCAGCAGCCCTCGAGGGGGGACTAGCGACAATGAGCAGTTCTTC.

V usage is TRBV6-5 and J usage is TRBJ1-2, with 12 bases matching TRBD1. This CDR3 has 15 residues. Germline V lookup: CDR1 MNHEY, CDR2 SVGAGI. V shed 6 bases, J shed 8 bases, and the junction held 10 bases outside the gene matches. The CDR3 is CASSRPGQGAEGYTF. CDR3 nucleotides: TGTGCCAGCAGCCGTCCGGGACAGGGGGCGGAGGGCTACACCTTC.

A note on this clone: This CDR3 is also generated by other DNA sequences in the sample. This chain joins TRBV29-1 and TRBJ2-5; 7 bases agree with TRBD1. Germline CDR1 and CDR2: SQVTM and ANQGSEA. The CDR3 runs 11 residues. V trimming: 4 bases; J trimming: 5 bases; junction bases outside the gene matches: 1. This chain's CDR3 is CSVGQGETQYF. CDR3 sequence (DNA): TGCAGCGTTGGACAGGGCGAGACCCAGTACTTC.

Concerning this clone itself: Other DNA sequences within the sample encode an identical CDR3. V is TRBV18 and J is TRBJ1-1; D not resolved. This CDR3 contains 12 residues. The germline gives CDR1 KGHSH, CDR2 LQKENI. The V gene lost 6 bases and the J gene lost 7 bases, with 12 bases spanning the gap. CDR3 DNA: TGTGCCAGCTCCGAACAGCGGGATGAAGCTTTCTTT. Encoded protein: CASSEQRDEAFF. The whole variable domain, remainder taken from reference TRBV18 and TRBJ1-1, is NAGVMQNPRHLVRRRGQEARLRCSPMKGHSHVYWYRQLPEEGLKFMVYLQKENIIDESGMPKERFSAEFPKEGPSILRIQQVVRGDSAAYFCASSEQRDEAFFGQGTRLTVV.

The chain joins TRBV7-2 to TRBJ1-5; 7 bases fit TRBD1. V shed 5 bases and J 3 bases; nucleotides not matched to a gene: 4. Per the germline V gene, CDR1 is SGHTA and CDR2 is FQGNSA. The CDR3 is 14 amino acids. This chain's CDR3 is CASSHTGDNQPQHF. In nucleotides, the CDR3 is TGTGCCAGCAGCCACACAGGGGACAATCAGCCCCAGCATTTT.

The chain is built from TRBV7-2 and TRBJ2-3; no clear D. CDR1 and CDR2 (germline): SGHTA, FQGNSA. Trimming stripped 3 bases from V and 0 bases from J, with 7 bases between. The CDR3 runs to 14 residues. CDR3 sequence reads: CASSFDSSTDTQYF. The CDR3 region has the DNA TGTGCCAGCAGCTTTGACTCCAGCACAGATACGCAGTATTTT. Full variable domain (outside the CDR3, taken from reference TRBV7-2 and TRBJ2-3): GAGVSQSPSNKVTEKGKDVELRCDPISGHTALYWYRQSLGQGLEFLIYFQGNSAPDKSGLPSDRFSAERTGGSVSTLTIQRTQQEDSAVYLCASSFDSSTDTQYFGPGTRLTVL.

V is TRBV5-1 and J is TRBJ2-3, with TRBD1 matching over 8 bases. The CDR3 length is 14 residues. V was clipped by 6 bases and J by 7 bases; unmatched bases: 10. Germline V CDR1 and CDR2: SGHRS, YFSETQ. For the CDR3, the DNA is TGCGCCAGCAATACGGGACAGGACTCAAATACGCAGTATTTT. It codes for CASNTGQDSNTQYF. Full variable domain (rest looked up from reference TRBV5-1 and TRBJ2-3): KAGVTQTPRYLIKTRGQQVTLSCSPISGHRSVSWYQQTPGQGLQFLFEYFSETQRNKGNFPGRFSGRQFSNSRSEMNVSTLELGDSALYLCASNTGQDSNTQYFGPGTRLTVL.

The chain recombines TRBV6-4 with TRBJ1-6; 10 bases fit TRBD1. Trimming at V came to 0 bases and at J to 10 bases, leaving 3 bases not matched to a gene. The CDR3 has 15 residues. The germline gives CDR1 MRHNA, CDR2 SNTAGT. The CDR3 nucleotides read TGTGCCAGCAGTGACTCGGGACAGGGGATGTCACCCCTCCACTTT. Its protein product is CASSDSGQGMSPLHF.

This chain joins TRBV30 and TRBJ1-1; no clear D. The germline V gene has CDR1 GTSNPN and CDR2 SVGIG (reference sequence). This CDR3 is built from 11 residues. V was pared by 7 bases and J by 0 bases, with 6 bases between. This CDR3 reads CALDLNTEAFF. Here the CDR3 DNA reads TGTGCCTTAGATTTGAACACTGAAGCTTTCTTT.

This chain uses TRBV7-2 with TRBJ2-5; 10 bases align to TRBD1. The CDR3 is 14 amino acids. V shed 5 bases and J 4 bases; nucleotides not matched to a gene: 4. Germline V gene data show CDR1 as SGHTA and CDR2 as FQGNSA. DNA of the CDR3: TGTGCCAGCAGCCTCCGGACAGGGGGAGAGACCCAGTACTTC. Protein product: CASSLRTGGETQYF.

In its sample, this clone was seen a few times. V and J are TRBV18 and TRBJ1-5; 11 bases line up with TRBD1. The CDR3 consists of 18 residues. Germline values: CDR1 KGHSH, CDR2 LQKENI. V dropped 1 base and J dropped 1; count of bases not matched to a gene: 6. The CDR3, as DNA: TGTGCCAGCTCACCACGAGGGACAGGGGGAACCAGCAATCAGCCCCAGCATTTT. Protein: CASSPRGTGGTSNQPQHF. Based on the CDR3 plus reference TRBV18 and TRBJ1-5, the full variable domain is NAGVMQNPRHLVRRRGQEARLRCSPMKGHSHVYWYRQLPEEGLKFMVYLQKENIIDESGMPKERFSAEFPKEGPSILRIQQVVRGDSAAYFCASSPRGTGGTSNQPQHFGDGTRLSIL.

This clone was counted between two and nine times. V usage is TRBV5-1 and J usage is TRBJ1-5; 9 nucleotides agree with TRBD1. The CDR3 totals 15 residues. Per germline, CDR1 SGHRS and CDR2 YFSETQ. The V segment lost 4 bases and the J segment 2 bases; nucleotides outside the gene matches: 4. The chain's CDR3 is CASSPGDRGNQPQHF. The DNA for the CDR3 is TGCGCCAGCAGCCCAGGGGACAGGGGCAATCAGCCCCAGCATTTT.